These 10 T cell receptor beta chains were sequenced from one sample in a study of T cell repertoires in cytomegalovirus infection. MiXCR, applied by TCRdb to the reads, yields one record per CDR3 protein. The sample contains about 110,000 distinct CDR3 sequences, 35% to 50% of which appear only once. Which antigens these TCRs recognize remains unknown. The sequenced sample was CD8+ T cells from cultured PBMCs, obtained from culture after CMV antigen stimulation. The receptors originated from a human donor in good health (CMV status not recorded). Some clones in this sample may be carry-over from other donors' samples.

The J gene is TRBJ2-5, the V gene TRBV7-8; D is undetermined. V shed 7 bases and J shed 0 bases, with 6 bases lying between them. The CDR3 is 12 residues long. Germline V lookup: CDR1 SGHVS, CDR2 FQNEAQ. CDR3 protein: CASNLNQETQYF. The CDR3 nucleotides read TGTGCCAGCAACCTCAACCAAGAGACCCAGTACTTC.

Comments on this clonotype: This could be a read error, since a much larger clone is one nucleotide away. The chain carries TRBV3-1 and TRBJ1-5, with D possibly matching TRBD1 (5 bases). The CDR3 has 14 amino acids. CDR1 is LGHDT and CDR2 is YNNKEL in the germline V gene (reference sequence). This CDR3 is CVSSQGQGYQPQHF. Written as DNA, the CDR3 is TGTGTCAGCAGCCAAGGGCAGGGTTATCAGCCCCAGCATTTT.

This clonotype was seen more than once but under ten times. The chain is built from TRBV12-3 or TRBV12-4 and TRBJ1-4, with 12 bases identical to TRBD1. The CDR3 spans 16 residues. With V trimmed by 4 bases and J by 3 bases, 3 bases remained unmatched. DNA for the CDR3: TGTGCCAGCAGTTGGGGACAGGGGGCCCCTAATGAAAAACTGTTTTTT. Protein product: CASSWGQGAPNEKLFF.

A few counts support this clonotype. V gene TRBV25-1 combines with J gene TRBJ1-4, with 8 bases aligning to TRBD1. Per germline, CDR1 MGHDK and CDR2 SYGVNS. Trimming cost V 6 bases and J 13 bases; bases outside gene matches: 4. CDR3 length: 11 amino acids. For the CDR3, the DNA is TGTGCCAGCAGCGGACAGGGTATACTGTTTTTT. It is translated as CASSGQGILFF.

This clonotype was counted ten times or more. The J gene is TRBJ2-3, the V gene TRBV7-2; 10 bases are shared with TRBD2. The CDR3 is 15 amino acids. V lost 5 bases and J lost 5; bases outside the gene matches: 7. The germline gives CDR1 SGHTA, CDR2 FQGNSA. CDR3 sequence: CASSPSGGGGDTQYF. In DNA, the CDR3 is TGTGCCAGCAGCCCTAGCGGGGGAGGAGGAGATACGCAGTATTTT.

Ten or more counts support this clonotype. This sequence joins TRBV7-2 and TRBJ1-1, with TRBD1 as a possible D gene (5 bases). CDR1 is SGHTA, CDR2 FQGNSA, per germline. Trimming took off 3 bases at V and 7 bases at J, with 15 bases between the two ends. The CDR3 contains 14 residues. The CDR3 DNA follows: TGTGCCAGCAGCTTGTCCGCAGGGTGGAGTGAAGCTTTCTTT. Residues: CASSLSAGWSEAFF.

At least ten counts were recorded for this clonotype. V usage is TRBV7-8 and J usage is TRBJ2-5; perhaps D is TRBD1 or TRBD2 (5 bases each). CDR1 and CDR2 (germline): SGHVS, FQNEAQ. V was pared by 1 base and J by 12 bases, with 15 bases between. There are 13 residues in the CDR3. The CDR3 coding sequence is TGTGCCAGCAGCTTAGTAGGACAATTTAGCGAGTACTTC. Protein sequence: CASSLVGQFSEYF.

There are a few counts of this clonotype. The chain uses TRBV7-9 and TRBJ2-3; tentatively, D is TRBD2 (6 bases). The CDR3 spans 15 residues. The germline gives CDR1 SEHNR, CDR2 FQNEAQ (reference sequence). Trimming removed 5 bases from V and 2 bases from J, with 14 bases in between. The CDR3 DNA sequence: TGTGCCAGCAGCCCCTCCGGGGGATCCACAGATACGCAGTATTTT. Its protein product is CASSPSGGSTDTQYF. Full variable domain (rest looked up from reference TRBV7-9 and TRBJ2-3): DTGVSQNPRHKITKRGQNVTFRCDPISEHNRLYWYRQTLGQGPEFLTYFQNEAQLEKSRLLSDRFSAERPKGSFSTLEIQRTEQGDSAMYLCASSPSGGSTDTQYFGPGTRLTVL.

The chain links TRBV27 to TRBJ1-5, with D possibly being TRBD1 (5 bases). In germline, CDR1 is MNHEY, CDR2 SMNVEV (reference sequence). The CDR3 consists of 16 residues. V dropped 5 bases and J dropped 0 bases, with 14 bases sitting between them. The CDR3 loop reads CASSPSMGLSNQPQHF. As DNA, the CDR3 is TGTGCCAGCAGTCCTAGTATGGGACTTAGCAATCAGCCCCAGCATTTT.

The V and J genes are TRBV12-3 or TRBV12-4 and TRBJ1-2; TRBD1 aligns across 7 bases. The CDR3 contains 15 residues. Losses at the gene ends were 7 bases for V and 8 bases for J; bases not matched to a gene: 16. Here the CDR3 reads CASNLGGSGGWGYTF. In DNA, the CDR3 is TGTGCCAGCAACCTAGGGGGCTCGGGGGGCTGGGGCTACACCTTC.